These T cell receptor beta chains were read from a single sample in a study of T cell responses to AZD1222 COVID-19 vaccine. Using immunoSEQ multiplex PCR, the repertoire was profiled, and TCRdb retains in-frame clones only, with some absent. The data contain about 110,000 clones, 85% to 90% of them seen just once; the ten biggest clones take up about 7.8%. Source: peripheral blood, taken on day 0 of AZD1222 vaccination. The receptors derive from an adult in good health. The CDR3 runs from the conserved cysteine through the conserved F or W. The D gene is left open where the match is weak. Size values are once, few and many counts, or a class for expanded clones, and some rows have none.

v_gene	d_gene	j_gene	abundance	CDR3nt	CDR3aa
TRBV7-3	-	TRBJ2-7	once	TGTGCCAGCAGCCCCAACGGTGCTCGCGAGCAGTACTTC	CASSPNGAREQYF
TRBV11-2	TRBD2	TRBJ2-5	-	TGTGCCAGCAGCTTAGATCGCCGACTAGCGGGGGGCCACGGCCAAGAGACCCAGTACTTC	CASSLDRRLAGGHGQETQYF
TRBV7-2	-	TRBJ1-6	-	TGTGCCAGCAGCGGAACCGGGACGGCGAATTCACCCCTCCACTTT	CASSGTGTANSPLHF
TRBV15	TRBD1	TRBJ1-2	-	TGTGCCACCAGCCGAGACAGGGGGTTCTACACCTTC	CATSRDRGFYTF
TRBV28	TRBD2	TRBJ2-7	-	TGTGCCAGCAGTACCGGGACTAGCTCCCACGAGCAGTACTTC	CASSTGTSSHEQYF
TRBV28	-	TRBJ2-5	-	TGTGCCAGCAGTTCCCGGGTCCGCCAAGAGACCCAGTACTTC	CASSSRVRQETQYF
TRBV7-9	-	TRBJ1-1	many	TGTGCCAGCAGCTCCCAAGTTGGCACTGAAGCTTTCTTT	CASSSQVGTEAFF
TRBV10-1	-	TRBJ1-6	-	TGCGCCAGCAGTGAGGCCCGGGGCCACGGGTCACCCCTCCACTTT	CASSEARGHGSPLHF
TRBV11-2	TRBD2	TRBJ2-2	-	TGTGCCAGCAGCCTTAGCGGGAGGGCGACCGGGGAGCTGTTTTTT	CASSLSGRATGELFF
TRBV7-2	-	TRBJ2-3	-	TGTGCCAGCTCCAGAGACTCAAAAGCCCTAGATACGCAGTATTTT	CASSRDSKALDTQYF
TRBV9	-	TRBJ2-1	-	TGTGCCAGCGGACTTTACAGGGAAGACAATGAGCAGTTCTTC	CASGLYREDNEQFF
TRBV6-5	-	TRBJ2-7	-	TGTGCCAGCAGACCGGACGGCTCCTACGAGCAGTACTTC	CASRPDGSYEQYF
TRBV3-1/TRBV3-2	-	TRBJ1-5	-	TGTGCCAGCAGCCAAGATCCAGGGTCAAGCAATCAGCCCCAGCATTTT	CASSQDPGSSNQPQHF
TRBV3-1/TRBV3-2	-	TRBJ2-7	-	TGTGCCAGCAGCCTCCCGGGGCTTTCGCAGTACTTC	CASSLPGLSQYF
TRBV14	TRBD1	TRBJ1-5	-	TGTGCCAGCAGCTCCACAGGGGGCCTCAATCAGCCCCAGCATTTT	CASSSTGGLNQPQHF
TRBV6-5	TRBD1	TRBJ2-2	-	TGTGCCAGCAGTTACGGGACAGGCGGTAACACCGGGGAGCTGTTTTTT	CASSYGTGGNTGELFF
TRBV10-2	-	TRBJ1-1	once	TGCGCCAGCAGTGATCTCCCCAGGAGCATGAACACTGAAGCTTTCTTT	CASSDLPRSMNTEAFF
TRBV5-1	TRBD1	TRBJ2-1	-	TGCGCCAGCAGCTTGACGAGACAGGGGGCTGTGAATGAGCAGTTCTTC	CASSLTRQGAVNEQFF
TRBV12-3/TRBV12-4	-	TRBJ1-2	once	TGTGCCAGCAGTTTCAGACCCTATGGCTACACCTTC	CASSFRPYGYTF
TRBV2	-	TRBJ1-1	-	TGTGCCAGCAGCCCTTCTCGAACGAACACTGAAGCTTTCTTT	CASSPSRTNTEAFF
TRBV2	-	TRBJ2-2	few	TGTGCCAGCAGCGCCGGTAGGGTGTCCCCCGGGGAGCTGTTTTTT	CASSAGRVSPGELFF
TRBV28	-	TRBJ2-7	-	TGTGCCAGCGTGGCGGCTAGCGAGATCTACGAGCAGTACTTC	CASVAASEIYEQYF
TRBV18	TRBD2	TRBJ2-1	-	TGTGCCAGCGCACGCCCAACTATAGCGGGGAATGAGCAGTTCTTC	CASARPTIAGNEQFF
TRBV5-1	-	TRBJ1-6	-	TGCGCCAGCAGCCCCATGGGGGGATCGGATAATTCACCCCTCCACTTT	CASSPMGGSDNSPLHF
TRBV30	-	TRBJ1-4	-	TGTGCCTGGAGGGGGAGAGGTGAAAAACTGTTTTTT	CAWRGRGEKLFF
TRBV6-5	-	TRBJ1-1	-	TGTGCCAGCAGTTACTCGAGGGTGAACACTGAAGCTTTCTTT	CASSYSRVNTEAFF
TRBV7-9	-	TRBJ1-2	-	TGTGCCAGCAGCTCCTCGGGGGCCTCCTATGGCTACACCTTC	CASSSSGASYGYTF
TRBV27	-	TRBJ1-1	-	TGTGCCAGCAGTCCAAGAGAGAACACTGAAGCTTTCTTT	CASSPRENTEAFF
TRBV6-5	TRBD1	TRBJ2-7	few	TGTGCCAGCAGTTATTCCCGCCCGGGACAGGCCTACGAGCAGTACTTC	CASSYSRPGQAYEQYF
TRBV2	TRBD1	TRBJ1-3	-	TGTGCCAGCAGGACGACAGGGGGAGGTGGAAACACCATATATTTT	CASRTTGGGGNTIYF
TRBV7-2	TRBD1	TRBJ1-2	-	TGTGCCAGCAGCTTTGACCTGGAGACAGGGGGTATCGGGTGGTATGGCTACACCTTC	CASSFDLETGGIGWYGYTF
TRBV6-5	TRBD2	TRBJ2-7	-	TGTGCCAGCAGCCTAGCGGGAGCGTACGAGCAGTACTTC	CASSLAGAYEQYF
TRBV4-1	-	TRBJ1-4	-	TGCGCCAGCAGCCAAGAAGGGAACAGGGATAATGAAAAACTGTTTTTT	CASSQEGNRDNEKLFF
TRBV16	-	TRBJ1-5	-	TGTGCCAGCAGCGCCTTCGAAGGGGAGCGCAATCAGCCCCAGCATTTT	CASSAFEGERNQPQHF
TRBV7-2	-	TRBJ1-1	-	TGTGCCAGCAGCTTGGGGGTGCGGGGTGAAGCTTTCTTT	CASSLGVRGEAFF